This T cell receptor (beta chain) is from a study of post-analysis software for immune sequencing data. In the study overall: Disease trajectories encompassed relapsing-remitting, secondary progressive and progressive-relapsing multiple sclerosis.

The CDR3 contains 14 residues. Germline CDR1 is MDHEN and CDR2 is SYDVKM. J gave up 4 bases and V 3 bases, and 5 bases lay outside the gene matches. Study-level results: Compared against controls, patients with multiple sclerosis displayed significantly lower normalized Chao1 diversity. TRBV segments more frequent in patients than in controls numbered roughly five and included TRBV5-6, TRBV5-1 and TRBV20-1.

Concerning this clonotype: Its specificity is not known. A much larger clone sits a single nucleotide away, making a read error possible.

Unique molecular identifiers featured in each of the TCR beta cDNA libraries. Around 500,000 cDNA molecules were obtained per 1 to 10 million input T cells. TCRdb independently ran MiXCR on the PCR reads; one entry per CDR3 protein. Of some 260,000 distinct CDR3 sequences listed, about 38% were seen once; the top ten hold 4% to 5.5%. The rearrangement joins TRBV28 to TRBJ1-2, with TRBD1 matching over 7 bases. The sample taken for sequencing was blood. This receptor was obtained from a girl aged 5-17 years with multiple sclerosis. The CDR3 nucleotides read TGTGCCAGCAGTTTTGAGACAGGGAGCTATGGCTACACCTTC. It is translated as CASSFETGSYGYTF.